These 13 T cell receptor beta chains were sequenced from one sample in a study of OX40 agonist ivuxolimab in advanced cancers. Assay: immunoSEQ multiplex PCR; the TCRdb copy retains only in-frame clones and omits some. The sample lists tens of thousands of clones; 80% to 85% were seen once. Specimen: CD4+ or CD8+ T cells sorted from blood, collected in a trial of the OX40 agonist ivuxolimab. The receptor set was obtained from an adult with an advanced solid tumor such as melanoma, head and neck, liver or kidney cancer.

The chain uses TRBV5-4 and TRBJ1-2; D unresolved. CDR1 is SGHNT and CDR2 is YYREEE in the germline V gene (reference sequence). This CDR3 region has 13 residues. V was cut by 2 bases and J by 5 bases, with 10 bases left in between. The DNA of the CDR3 is TGTGCCAGCAGCTTACTCCCCGTGTATGGCTACACCTTC. It yields the protein CASSLLPVYGYTF.

A remark on this clone: This may come from a read error, since a much larger clone is one base off. This sequence joins TRBV7-2 and TRBJ2-1; D gene unclear. V lost 3 bases, J lost 0 bases, and 3 bases lay in between. The germline CDR1 and CDR2 sequences are SGHTA and FQGNSA. The CDR3 is 13 residues long. The DNA for the CDR3 is TGTGCCAGCAGCTTTAGCTCCTACAATGAGCAGTTCTTC. This encodes CASSFSSYNEQFF.

This chain connects TRBV27 to TRBJ2-2, with D possibly being TRBD1 or TRBD2 (5 bases each). The germline V gene encodes CDR1 MNHEY and CDR2 SMNVEV (reference sequence). V lost 6 bases and J 4 bases, leaving 9 bases between the germline ends. This CDR3 is built from 13 residues. Written as DNA, the CDR3 is TGTGCCAGCAGGTCTGGGGGCACCGGGGAGCTGTTTTTT. Translation: CASRSGGTGELFF.

The chain uses TRBV12-5 and TRBJ2-3; a weak D match, TRBD1 (7 bases). V was clipped by 4 bases and J by 2 bases, with 28 bases between them. Germline V gene sequence: CDR1 LGHNT, CDR2 FRNRAP. The CDR3 has 20 amino acids. The CDR3 nucleotides read TGTGCTAGTGGTTGGACCCTAGACAGGGAGGACGAAGAAGACACAGATACGCAGTATTTT. Residues: CASGWTLDREDEEDTDTQYF.

As concerns this clone: The identical CDR3 is also encoded by other nucleotide sequences in the sample. The chain joins TRBV5-1 to TRBJ1-1; 8 nucleotides line up with TRBD1. This CDR3 has 14 amino acids. Germline assignment: CDR1 SGHRS and CDR2 YFSETQ. Trimming cost V 0 bases and J 3 bases; bases outside gene matches: 1. CDR3 region: CASSLAGGYTEAFF. CDR3 coding DNA: TGCGCCAGCAGCTTGGCAGGGGGCTACACTGAAGCTTTCTTT.

This clone is categorized as medium-sized (0.01 to 0.1%). The rearrangement links TRBV13 to TRBJ1-1, with a weak D call TRBD1 (5 bases). Germline V lookup: CDR1 PRHDT, CDR2 FYEKMQ (reference sequence). The CDR3 consists of 12 residues. V was shortened by 11 bases and J by 5 bases, with 15 bases between the two germline ends. The CDR3 reads CASGQGWTEAFF. As DNA, the CDR3 is TGTGCCTCAGGGCAGGGTTGGACTGAAGCTTTCTTT.

Of note for this clone: The junction departs from the called germline gene at one end, perhaps through a read error. The rearrangement uses TRBV5-8 and TRBJ2-1; D not resolved. There are 12 residues in the CDR3. Per germline, CDR1 SGHTS and CDR2 YDEGEE. CDR3 sequence (DNA): TGTGCCAGCAGCTTGGATCGGCCATATGGGGTCTTC. Translation gives CASSLDRPYGVF.

V is TRBV28 and J is TRBJ1-2, with 8 bases lining up with TRBD1. V trimming: 3 bases; J trimming: 4 bases; junction bases outside the gene matches: 1. This CDR3 is built from 13 residues. CDR1 MDHEN and CDR2 SYDVKM come from the germline V gene. CDR3 residues: CASSLDRAYGYTF. As DNA, the CDR3 is TGTGCCAGCAGTTTGGACAGGGCCTATGGCTACACCTTC.

The chain has TRBV10-2 and TRBJ2-1, with D uncertain. The CDR3 is made up of 12 amino acids. Trimming pared 2 bases from V and 6 bases from J, leaving 5 bases between. Germline CDR1 WSHSY, CDR2 SAAADI. CDR3: CASSEGSNEQFF. The CDR3 region has the DNA TGCGCCAGCAGTGAGGGAAGCAATGAGCAGTTCTTC.

This clone was counted ten times or more. The chain has TRBV7-9 and TRBJ1-3; weak D call: TRBD1 (5 bases). The CDR3 totals 16 residues. With 7 bases removed from V and 4 bases from J, the gap between germline ends came to 20 bases. Germline assignment: CDR1 SEHNR and CDR2 FQNEAQ (reference sequence). This CDR3 reads CASNSLRVTPGNTIYF. The CDR3 DNA follows: TGTGCCAGCAACTCTCTCAGGGTCACCCCAGGAAACACCATATATTTT.

The chain carries TRBV9 and TRBJ2-5; D is possibly TRBD2 (6 bases). V was trimmed by 0 bases and J by 0 bases, leaving 9 bases between them. Germline lookup yields CDR1 SGDLS and CDR2 YYNGEE. The CDR3 totals 15 residues. The CDR3 DNA reads TGTGCCAGCAGCGTAGAGGCTAGCGACCAAGAGACCCAGTACTTC. Residues: CASSVEASDQETQYF.

This clone was seen just once. This chain joins TRBV5-8 and TRBJ2-7; 8 bases are a match to TRBD1. Germline assignment: CDR1 SGHTS and CDR2 YDEGEE. V lost 2 bases, J lost 0 bases, and 4 bases stayed unmatched. This CDR3 is built from 15 residues. The CDR3 loop is CASSLPGTGSYEQYF. In DNA, the CDR3 is TGTGCCAGCAGCTTACCCGGGACAGGCTCCTACGAGCAGTACTTC.

V gene TRBV19 combines with J gene TRBJ1-2; 7 bases match TRBD1. The CDR3 length is 16 residues. Germline V gene lookup returns CDR1 LNHDA and CDR2 SQIVND (reference sequence). V lost 10 bases and J lost 2; bases outside the gene matches: 16. CDR3 DNA: TGTGCCACCCTTCCGGGACAGAGCTCTTCAAACTATGGCTACACCTTC. Protein: CATLPGQSSSNYGYTF.